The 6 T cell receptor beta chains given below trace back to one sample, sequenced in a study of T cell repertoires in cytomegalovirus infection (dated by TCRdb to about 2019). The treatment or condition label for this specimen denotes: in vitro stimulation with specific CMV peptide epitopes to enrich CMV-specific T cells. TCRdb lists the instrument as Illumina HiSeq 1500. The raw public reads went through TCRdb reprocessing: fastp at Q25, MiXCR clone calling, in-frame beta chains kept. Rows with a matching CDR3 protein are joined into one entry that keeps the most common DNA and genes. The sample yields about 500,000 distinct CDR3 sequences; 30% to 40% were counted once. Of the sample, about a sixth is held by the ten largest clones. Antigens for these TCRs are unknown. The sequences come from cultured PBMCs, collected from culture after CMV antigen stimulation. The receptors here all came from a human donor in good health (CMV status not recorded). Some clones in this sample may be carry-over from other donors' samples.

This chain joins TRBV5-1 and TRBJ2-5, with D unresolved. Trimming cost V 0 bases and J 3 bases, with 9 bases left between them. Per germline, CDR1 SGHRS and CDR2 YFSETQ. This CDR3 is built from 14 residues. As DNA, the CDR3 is TGCGCCAGCAGCTTGGACGTGGGAAAAGAGACCCAGTACTTC. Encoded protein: CASSLDVGKETQYF.

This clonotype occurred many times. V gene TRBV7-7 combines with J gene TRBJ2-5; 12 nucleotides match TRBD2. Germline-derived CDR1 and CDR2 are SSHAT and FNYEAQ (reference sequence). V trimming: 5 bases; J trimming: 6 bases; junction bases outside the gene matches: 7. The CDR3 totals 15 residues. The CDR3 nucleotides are TGTGCCAGCAGCCAGAGACTAGCGGGAGTTAAGACCCAGTACTTC. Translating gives CASSQRLAGVKTQYF.

The CDR3 sequence is CSAREDPWNEQFF. Written as DNA, the CDR3 is TGCAGTGCTAGGGAGGATCCATGGAATGAGCAGTTCTTC. The chain recombines TRBV20-1 with TRBJ2-1; possibly TRBD2 for D (5 bases). Trimming removed 3 bases from V and 7 bases from J, with 13 bases in between. The CDR3 is 13 residues long. CDR1 DFQATT and CDR2 SNEGSKA come from the germline V gene (reference sequence).

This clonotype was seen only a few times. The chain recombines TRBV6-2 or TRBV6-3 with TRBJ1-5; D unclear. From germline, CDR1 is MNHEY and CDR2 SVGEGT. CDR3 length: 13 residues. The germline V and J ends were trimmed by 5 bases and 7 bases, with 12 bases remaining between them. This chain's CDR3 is CASSPYQRQPQHF. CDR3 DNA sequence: TGTGCCAGCAGTCCTTACCAAAGGCAGCCCCAGCATTTT.

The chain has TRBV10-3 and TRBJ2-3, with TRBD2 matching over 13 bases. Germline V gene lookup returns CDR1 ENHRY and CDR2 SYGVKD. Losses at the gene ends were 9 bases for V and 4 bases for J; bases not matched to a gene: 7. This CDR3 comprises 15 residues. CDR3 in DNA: TGTGCCATAACCGGACTAGCGGGAGAACCAGATACGCAGTATTTT. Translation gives CAITGLAGEPDTQYF.

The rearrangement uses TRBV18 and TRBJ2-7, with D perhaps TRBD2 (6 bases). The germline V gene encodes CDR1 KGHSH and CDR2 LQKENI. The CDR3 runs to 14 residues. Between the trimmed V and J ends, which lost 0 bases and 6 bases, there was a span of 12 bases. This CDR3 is CASSPPVLAGEQYF. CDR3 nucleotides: TGTGCCAGCTCACCACCGGTACTAGCAGGCGAGCAGTACTTC.